A selection of T cell receptor beta chains follows, all from one sample in a study of patients and donors after allogeneic stem cell transplantation. TCRdb used MiXCR to reprocess the RT-PCR reads, holding one entry per CDR3 protein. This sample has about 410,000 distinct CDR3 sequences; roughly 17% occur once, and the top ten carry just over 7%. Material: blood, either unsorted or a sorted T cell fraction (not recorded which). The receptors were gathered from a human donor who was either an allogeneic HSCT recipient or a stem cell or donor lymphocyte infusion donor (not recorded which). It is not recorded whose cells these are; they may come from a transplant donor. CDR3s include the opening cysteine and the closing phenylalanine or tryptophan. D genes are given only for firm matches. Some rows have no size entry. The others give once, few or many, or a class for an expanded clone.

D gene: NA; clone size: NA; J gene: TRBJ2-7; CDR3 length: 14; V gene: TRBV6-5; CDR3 protein: CASSYLRGSDEQYF; CDR3 DNA: TGTGCCAGCAGTTACTTAAGGGGTAGCGACGAGCAGTACTTC
D gene: TRBD2; clone size: NA; J gene: TRBJ2-7; CDR3 length: 15; V gene: TRBV11-1; CDR3 protein: CASSPGRGGPYEQYF; CDR3 DNA: TGTGCCAGCAGTCCCGGACGGGGGGGACCCTACGAGCAGTACTTC
D gene: TRBD2; clone size: many; J gene: TRBJ2-7; CDR3 length: 17; V gene: TRBV5-1; CDR3 protein: CASSSMTSGRPRGQQYF; CDR3 DNA: TGCGCCAGCAGCTCAATGACTAGCGGGAGGCCACGGGGTCAGCAGTACTTC
D gene: NA; clone size: NA; J gene: TRBJ1-6; CDR3 length: 15; V gene: TRBV13; CDR3 protein: CASSLASSYNSPLHF; CDR3 DNA: TGTGCCAGCAGTCTCGCGAGCTCCTATAATTCACCCCTCCACTTT
D gene: TRBD1; clone size: many; J gene: TRBJ2-1; CDR3 length: 16; V gene: TRBV7-9; CDR3 protein: CASSLGPGQAYNEQFF; CDR3 DNA: TGTGCCAGCAGCTTAGGTCCGGGACAGGCCTACAATGAGCAGTTCTTC
D gene: NA; clone size: few; J gene: TRBJ2-3; CDR3 length: 15; V gene: TRBV29-1; CDR3 protein: CSGAPRAGSTDTQYF; CDR3 DNA: TGCAGCGGCGCCCCCCGGGCAGGGTCCACAGATACGCAGTATTTT
D gene: TRBD2; clone size: NA; J gene: TRBJ2-7; CDR3 length: 13; V gene: TRBV6-1; CDR3 protein: CASNLRGSYEQYF; CDR3 DNA: TGTGCCAGCAATTTGCGGGGGAGCTACGAGCAGTACTTC
D gene: NA; clone size: few; J gene: TRBJ2-5; CDR3 length: 15; V gene: TRBV7-8; CDR3 protein: CASSLFSSVNETQYF; CDR3 DNA: TGTGCCAGCAGCTTATTTTCATCCGTAAATGAGACCCAGTACTTC
D gene: NA; clone size: few; J gene: TRBJ1-3; CDR3 length: 15; V gene: TRBV5-1; CDR3 protein: CASSFSPEKGNTIYF; CDR3 DNA: TGCGCCAGCAGCTTCTCCCCCGAAAAAGGAAACACCATATATTTT
D gene: TRBD1; clone size: NA; J gene: TRBJ1-1; CDR3 length: 17; V gene: TRBV5-1; CDR3 protein: CASSFNLPGQGDTEAFF; CDR3 DNA: TGCGCCAGCAGCTTCAACCTGCCCGGACAGGGGGACACTGAAGCTTTCTTT
D gene: NA; clone size: few; J gene: TRBJ2-7; CDR3 length: 15; V gene: TRBV6-5; CDR3 protein: CASSYTSEEAYEQYF; CDR3 DNA: TGTGCCAGCAGTTACACCTCCGAGGAAGCCTACGAGCAGTACTTC
D gene: NA; clone size: many; J gene: TRBJ2-1; CDR3 length: 13; V gene: TRBV11-2; CDR3 protein: CASSLRTYNEQFF; CDR3 DNA: TGTGCCAGCAGCCTACGGACCTACAATGAGCAGTTCTTC
D gene: TRBD2; clone size: few; J gene: TRBJ2-3; CDR3 length: 16; V gene: TRBV5-4; CDR3 protein: CASSPGLAGGPNTQYF; CDR3 DNA: TGTGCCAGCAGCCCGGGACTAGCGGGAGGGCCGAATACGCAGTATTTT
D gene: NA; clone size: many; J gene: TRBJ1-2; CDR3 length: 13; V gene: TRBV3-1; CDR3 protein: CASSPSMDYGYTF; CDR3 DNA: TGTGCCAGCAGCCCATCTATGGACTATGGCTACACCTTC
D gene: NA; clone size: few; J gene: TRBJ1-5; CDR3 length: 14; V gene: TRBV5-1; CDR3 protein: CASRNSPYDQPQHF; CDR3 DNA: TGCGCCAGCAGGAACAGCCCGTATGATCAGCCCCAGCATTTT
D gene: NA; clone size: few; J gene: TRBJ1-1; CDR3 length: 14; V gene: TRBV5-4; CDR3 protein: CASSPSTVNTEAFF; CDR3 DNA: TGTGCCAGCAGCCCCTCGACAGTCAACACTGAAGCTTTCTTT
D gene: TRBD1; clone size: many; J gene: TRBJ2-3; CDR3 length: 14; V gene: TRBV24-1; CDR3 protein: CATSPGQGTDTQYF; CDR3 DNA: TGTGCCACCAGCCCGGGACAGGGCACAGATACGCAGTATTTT
D gene: TRBD2; clone size: few; J gene: TRBJ2-3; CDR3 length: 14; V gene: TRBV20-1; CDR3 protein: CSASSGTSTDTQYF; CDR3 DNA: TGCAGTGCGTCTAGCGGGACTAGCACAGATACGCAGTATTTT
D gene: NA; clone size: NA; J gene: TRBJ2-7; CDR3 length: 14; V gene: TRBV5-1; CDR3 protein: CASSLGTSSYEQYF; CDR3 DNA: TGCGCCAGCAGCTTGGGCACCAGCTCCTACGAGCAGTACTTC
D gene: NA; clone size: NA; J gene: TRBJ1-5; CDR3 length: 14; V gene: TRBV5-6; CDR3 protein: CASSLRGPNQPQHF; CDR3 DNA: TGTGCCAGCAGCCTCAGGGGCCCTAATCAGCCCCAGCATTTT
D gene: TRBD1; clone size: few; J gene: TRBJ2-3; CDR3 length: 16; V gene: TRBV9; CDR3 protein: CASSERGDRLPDTQYF; CDR3 DNA: TGTGCCAGCAGCGAGAGGGGGGACAGGCTTCCAGATACGCAGTATTTT
D gene: NA; clone size: many; J gene: TRBJ1-2; CDR3 length: 16; V gene: TRBV3-1; CDR3 protein: CASTSILGGTFYGYTF; CDR3 DNA: TGTGCCAGCACCTCAATACTCGGGGGCACCTTCTATGGCTACACCTTC
D gene: NA; clone size: few; J gene: TRBJ1-2; CDR3 length: 13; V gene: TRBV27; CDR3 protein: CASSLSVNYGYTF; CDR3 DNA: TGTGCCAGCAGTTTATCAGTTAACTATGGCTACACCTTC
D gene: NA; clone size: few; J gene: TRBJ2-3; CDR3 length: 17; V gene: TRBV28; CDR3 protein: CASSRSKGSGATDTQYF; CDR3 DNA: TGTGCCAGCAGTCGATCTAAGGGTAGCGGAGCAACAGATACGCAGTATTTT
D gene: NA; clone size: NA; J gene: TRBJ2-5; CDR3 length: 13; V gene: TRBV4-1; CDR3 protein: CASSLGYAETQYF; CDR3 DNA: TGCGCCAGCAGTCTGGGGTACGCAGAGACCCAGTACTTC